These 24 T cell receptor beta chains originate from one sample sequenced in a study of blood T cell repertoires in COVID-19. The repertoire was sequenced with immunoSEQ multiplex PCR; TCRdb's copy has only in-frame clones and lacks some. The profile shows fewer than 140,000 clones, 71% of them singletons. Input material: peripheral blood. These receptors all come from a human donor with acute or convalescent COVID-19. The donor label of this sample is uncertain.

This chain uses TRBV30 with TRBJ1-6, with D perhaps TRBD1 (6 bases). Trimming shortened V by 3 bases and J by 12 bases, and 12 bases separated the two germline ends. The length of the CDR3 is 12 residues. Germline loops: CDR1 GTSNPN, CDR2 SVGIG (reference sequence). Here the CDR3 reads CAWRRTEGPLHF. Written as DNA, the CDR3 is TGTGCCTGGAGGAGGACAGAAGGACCCCTCCACTTT. The full variable domain, completed using reference TRBV30 and TRBJ1-6, is SQTIHQWPATLVQPVGSPLSLECTVEGTSNPNLYWYRQAAGRGLQLLFYSVGIGQISSEVPQNLSASRPQDRQFILSSKKLLLSDSGFYLCAWRRTEGPLHFGNGTRLTVT.

V and J are TRBV5-1 and TRBJ2-3; weak D call: TRBD1 (5 bases). CDR1 is SGHRS, CDR2 YFSETQ, per germline. The CDR3 contains 15 residues. Trimming cost V 3 bases and J 6 bases, with 17 bases left between them. The CDR3 is CASSWGPSRTDTQYF. CDR3 sequence (DNA): TGCGCCAGCAGCTGGGGCCCATCGAGAACCGATACGCAGTATTTT.

This clone was observed once. V and J are TRBV7-9 and TRBJ2-3, with TRBD2 identical over 9 bases. V trimming: 2 bases; J trimming: 1 base; junction bases outside the gene matches: 1. The CDR3 consists of 15 residues. Germline V gene lookup returns CDR1 SEHNR and CDR2 FQNEAQ (reference sequence). CDR3 nucleotides: TGTGCCAGCAGCTTATCTAGCGGGGGCACAGATACGCAGTATTTT. This translates into CASSLSSGGTDTQYF.

This clone was seen only a few times. The V and J genes are TRBV9 and TRBJ2-2; TRBD2 matches at 9 bases. The CDR3 spans 17 residues. V gave up 1 base and J gave up 1 base; unmatched junction bases: 5. Germline lookup yields CDR1 SGDLS and CDR2 YYNGEE. The chain's CDR3 is CASSVKAGGLNTGELFF. CDR3 bases: TGTGCCAGCAGCGTAAAAGCGGGGGGCCTGAACACCGGGGAGCTGTTTTTT.

A few counts support this clone. The chain links TRBV18 to TRBJ1-1; D perhaps matches TRBD1 (5 bases). The V gene lost 4 bases and the J gene lost 1 base, with 13 bases spanning the gap. CDR1 and CDR2 from the germline V gene are KGHSH and LQKENI. CDR3 length: 15 residues. The CDR3 region is CASSRESGGNTEAFF. The CDR3 nucleotides read TGTGCCAGCTCACGAGAGAGCGGGGGGAACACTGAAGCTTTCTTT.

The chain recombines TRBV18 with TRBJ2-7; TRBD1 matches 9 bases. Germline CDR1 reads KGHSH; CDR2 reads LQKENI. This CDR3 contains 16 residues. V dropped 4 bases and J dropped 6; count of bases not matched to a gene: 13. Here the CDR3 DNA reads TGTGCCAGCTCACTCGTCTCCGGGACAGGGTTCTCCGAGCAGTACTTC. This gives the protein CASSLVSGTGFSEQYF.

The chain couples TRBV5-1 to TRBJ1-4; D ambiguous. V was pared by 4 bases and J by 8 bases, with 15 bases between. The CDR3 is made up of 14 amino acids. Looked up from germline, CDR1 is SGHRS and CDR2 is YFSETQ. The CDR3 bases are TGCGCCAGCAGCGTCGACCCAAGGCGGGAAAAACTGTTTTTT. Translation: CASSVDPRREKLFF.

The chain uses TRBV13 and TRBJ1-1; D ambiguous. Germline V lookup: CDR1 PRHDT, CDR2 FYEKMQ (reference sequence). The CDR3 has 12 amino acids. The V end was cut by 2 bases, the J end by 7 bases, with 8 bases between. CDR3 sequence (DNA): TGTGCCAGCAGCTTAATGCGGGGTGAAGCTTTCTTT. This codes for CASSLMRGEAFF.

This clone was seen ten or more times. The rearrangement joins TRBV21-1 to TRBJ1-1; the DNA was not compared with TRBD1, the D call given in the table. TRBV21-1 is tagged as a pseudogene. The CDR3 has 18 amino acids. Here the CDR3 reads CASSSCRDRGESNTEAFF. Written as DNA, the CDR3 is TGTGCCAGCAGCAGCTGCCGCGACAGGGGCGAGTCGAACACTGAAGCTTTCTTT.

This clone was observed once. V usage is TRBV24-1 and J usage is TRBJ2-1, with 10 positions matching TRBD2. From germline, CDR1 is KGHDR and CDR2 SFDVKD. V lost 6 bases, J lost 8 bases, and 12 bases stayed unmatched. The CDR3 has 16 residues. CDR3: CATSTPRAGTSDEQFF. CDR3 coding DNA: TGTGCCACCAGTACCCCGCGCGCCGGGACTAGCGATGAGCAGTTCTTC.

The V call is TRBV7-6, the J call TRBJ2-7; 9 bases are a match to TRBD2. V shed 1 base and J 6 bases; nucleotides not matched to a gene: 7. This CDR3 spans 15 amino acids. Germline V gene lookup returns CDR1 SGHVS and CDR2 FNYEAQ. CDR3 DNA: TGTGCCAGCAGCTTAGGCGCAGCGGGGGGCGGCGAGCAGTACGTC. Its translation is CASSLGAAGGGEQYV.

J is TRBJ1-1 and V is TRBV7-9; D is undetermined. Trimming stripped 5 bases from V and 10 bases from J, with 14 bases between. Germline CDR1 is SEHNR and CDR2 is FQNEAQ (reference sequence). The CDR3 contains 12 residues. The CDR3 DNA sequence: TGTGCCAGCAGCCTTAGCGGAGGGAGAGCTTTCTTT. Protein product: CASSLSGGRAFF.

The J gene is TRBJ2-2, the V gene TRBV6-5; 7 bases line up with TRBD1. The length of the CDR3 is 15 residues. Trimming removed 8 bases from V and 2 bases from J; junction bases left unmatched: 8. CDR1 and CDR2 (germline): MNHEY, SVGAGI. CDR3 sequence: CASGPGQINTGELFF. The CDR3 region has the DNA TGTGCCAGCGGACCGGGACAGATTAACACCGGGGAGCTGTTTTTT.

This clone showed up just a few times. V usage is TRBV6-5 and J usage is TRBJ2-6, with D hard to call. Germline V CDR1 and CDR2: MNHEY, SVGAGI. Trimming removed 1 base from V and 0 bases from J, with 7 bases in between. CDR3 length: 16 amino acids. The DNA of the CDR3 is TGTGCCAGCAGTTACTGGCGGTCCTCTGGGGCCAACGTCCTGACTTTC. Translation: CASSYWRSSGANVLTF.

In its sample, this clone was seen once. CDR3 loop: CASSADRTDNQPQHF. The CDR3 DNA reads as TGTGCCAGCAGTGCGGACAGGACCGATAATCAGCCCCAGCATTTT. The rearrangement joins TRBV2 to TRBJ1-5; 7 nucleotides match TRBD1. J was trimmed by 4 bases and V by 4 bases; bases with no gene match: 7. Germline CDR1 and CDR2: SNHLY and FYNNEI. The CDR3 spans 15 residues. Complete variable domain (other parts from reference TRBV2 and TRBJ1-5): EPEVTQTPSHQVTQMGQEVILRCVPISNHLYFYWYRQILGQKVEFLVSFYNNEISEKSEIFDDQFSVERPDGSNFTLKIRSTKLEDSAMYFCASSADRTDNQPQHFGDGTRLSIL.

The chain employs TRBV7-8 and TRBJ2-2; 11 positions match TRBD1. This CDR3 region has 16 residues. Trimming at V came to 2 bases and at J to 7 bases, leaving 6 bases not matched to a gene. Germline V gives CDR1 SGHVS, CDR2 FQNEAQ. This chain's CDR3 is CASSLTGTGGIGELFF. The CDR3 coding sequence is TGTGCCAGCAGCTTAACCGGGACAGGGGGAATCGGGGAGCTGTTTTTT.

The count of this clone is one. V and J are TRBV28 and TRBJ1-2; 9 nucleotides align to TRBD1. The CDR3 extends over 15 amino acids. CDR1 and CDR2 (germline): MDHEN, SYDVKM. V lost 6 bases, J lost 2 bases, and 7 bases stayed unmatched. The CDR3 sequence is CASRGGGQGNYGYTF. In nucleotides, the CDR3 is TGTGCCAGCAGGGGGGGAGGACAGGGGAACTATGGCTACACCTTC.

This sequence joins TRBV2 and TRBJ2-5; TRBD1 matches 7 bases. The CDR3 loop spans 15 amino acids. Germline CDR1 SNHLY, CDR2 FYNNEI. Unmatched junction bases numbered 10, after V lost 8 bases and J lost 1 base. In DNA form, the CDR3 reads TGTGCCAGCCGAAGGCAGGGACAGCTCCAAGAGACCCAGTACTTC. Translation: CASRRQGQLQETQYF.

The chain links TRBV19 to TRBJ1-3; D gene ambiguous. Trimming shortened V by 5 bases and J by 7 bases, and 9 bases separated the two germline ends. CDR1 is LNHDA and CDR2 is SQIVND in the germline V gene (reference sequence). This CDR3 has 12 amino acids. The CDR3 loop is CASSGQRNTIYF. The CDR3 nucleotides are TGTGCCAGTAGTGGCCAGAGGAACACCATATATTTT.

The V and J genes are TRBV3-1 (or the pseudogene TRBV3-2) and TRBJ1-5, with 10 bases that match TRBD1. There are 19 residues in the CDR3. With V trimmed by 2 bases and J by 3 bases, 13 bases remained unmatched. Germline lookup yields CDR1 LGHDT and CDR2 YNNKEL (reference sequence). CDR3: CASSQSRTGGSRANQPQHF. For the CDR3, the DNA is TGTGCCAGCAGCCAAAGTAGGACAGGGGGTAGTCGGGCCAATCAGCCCCAGCATTTT.

V and J are TRBV10-1 and TRBJ2-1; 7 bases are shared with TRBD2. Germline values: CDR1 WNHNN, CDR2 SYGVQD (reference sequence). The CDR3 sequence is 16 residues long. The trim removed 2 bases at V and 3 bases at J, leaving 7 bases unmatched. In DNA form, the CDR3 reads TGCGCCAGCAGTGAGCGGGAGCGGGGCTGCTACAATGAGCAGTTCTTC. It specifies CASSERERGCYNEQFF.

The rearrangement joins TRBV7-2 to TRBJ2-3, with a possible D match to TRBD2 (6 bases). The V end was cut by 5 bases, the J end by 1 base, with 13 bases between. Germline assignment: CDR1 SGHTA and CDR2 FQGNSA. CDR3 length: 15 amino acids. The CDR3 loop is CASSARRGGTDTQYF. CDR3 nucleotide sequence: TGTGCCAGCAGCGCTCGCCGCGGGGGCACAGATACGCAGTATTTT.

In DNA, the CDR3 is TGTGCCAGCAGCCAAGGCGGGGGCGGCACCGGGGAGCTGTTTTTT. It codes for CASSQGGGGTGELFF. The chain employs TRBV3-1 (or the pseudogene TRBV3-2) and TRBJ2-2; D possibly corresponds to TRBD2 (7 bases). The CDR3 is made up of 15 amino acids. V shed 1 base and J shed 4 bases, with 10 bases lying between them. Germline values: CDR1 LGHDT, CDR2 YNNKEL (reference sequence).

This chain uses TRBV11-2 with TRBJ2-2, with TRBD2 as a possible D gene (5 bases). The germline gives CDR1 SGHAT, CDR2 FQNNGV. The CDR3 has 13 amino acids. Trimming left V 0 bases short and J 8 bases short, with 7 bases between. DNA of the CDR3: TGTGCCAGCAGCTTAGAGAGGGTTGGGGAGCTGTTTTTT. As protein: CASSLERVGELFF.